This TCR beta chain was profiled in a study of T cells in Graves' hyperthyroidism and ophthalmopathy. Whole-study findings and limits: Within blood appeared most thyroid clonotypes that had expanded above 0.001. Model output signaled ophthalmopathy a median 6.5 months ahead of onset.

Trimming took 2 bases from V and 4 from J, leaving 9 bases between them. Looked up from germline, CDR1 is MDHEN and CDR2 is SYDVKM. The CDR3 length is 14 residues. Each person with ophthalmopathy scored at least 3 on the Clinical Activity Score, reached NOSPECS grade 4 or higher, and had been ill under 3 months. This clonotype was observed many times. The target antigen is unknown. RNA transcripts provided the source from which TCR beta CDR3 regions were amplified. Primed by the HTBI set, a first-round RT-PCR was run on the TCR CDR3. TCRdb reprocessed the multiplex PCR reads with MiXCR, giving one entry per CDR3 protein. There are about 640,000 distinct CDR3 sequences in the sample; under 25% occur only once, and about 35% lies in the top ten.

The rearrangement uses TRBV28 and TRBJ1-3; the D gene is possibly TRBD1 (6 bases). Sequencing was carried out using blood. The source of this sequence is a man aged 25 to 45 with Graves' ophthalmopathy. The chain's CDR3 is CASSLTGTGNTIYF. The CDR3 nucleotides read TGTGCCAGCAGTTTAACGGGGACAGGAAACACCATATATTTT.